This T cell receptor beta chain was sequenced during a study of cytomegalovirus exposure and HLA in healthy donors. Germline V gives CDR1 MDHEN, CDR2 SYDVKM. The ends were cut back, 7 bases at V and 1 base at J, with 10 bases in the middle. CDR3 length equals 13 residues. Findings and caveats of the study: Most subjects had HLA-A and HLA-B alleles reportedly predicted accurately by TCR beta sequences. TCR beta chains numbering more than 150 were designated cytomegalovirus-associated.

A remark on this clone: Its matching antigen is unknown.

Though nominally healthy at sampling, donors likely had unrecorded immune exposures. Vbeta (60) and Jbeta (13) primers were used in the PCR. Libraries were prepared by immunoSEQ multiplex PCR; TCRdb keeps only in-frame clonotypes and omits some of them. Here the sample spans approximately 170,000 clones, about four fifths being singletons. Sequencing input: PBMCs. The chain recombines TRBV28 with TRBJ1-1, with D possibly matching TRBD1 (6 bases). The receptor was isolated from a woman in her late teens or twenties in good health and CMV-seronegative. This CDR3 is CASTGGKNTEAFF. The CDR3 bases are TGTGCCAGCACGGGGGGCAAGAACACTGAAGCTTTCTTT. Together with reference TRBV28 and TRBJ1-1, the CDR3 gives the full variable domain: DVKVTQSSRYLVKRTGEKVFLECVQDMDHENMFWYRQDPGLGLRLIYFSYDVKMKEKGDIPEGYSVSREKKERFSLILESASTNQTSMYLCASTGGKNTEAFFGQGTRLTVV.